The clone carrying this TCR beta chain was found a few times. Its target is unknown. Using its own MiXCR run on the 5' RACE reads, TCRdb lists one record per CDR3 protein. The sample lists about 130,000 distinct CDR3 sequences, 6.5% to 8% occurring once. This record belongs to a study of T cells after yellow fever vaccination. Study conclusions and caveats: Across the CD4 and CD8 compartments, a small share of clonotypes was present in both.

With 5 bases clipped from V and 1 base from J, the junction kept 6 bases outside the gene matches. Germline CDR1 reads LNHDA; CDR2 reads SQIVND (reference sequence). The CDR3 runs 16 residues. This sample comprised CD4+ T cells sorted from PBMCs, obtained roughly 10 days after the first yellow fever vaccination. The receptor's source is a man aged 18 to 30 who received the YFV17D yellow fever vaccine. V gene TRBV19 combines with J gene TRBJ1-1; 11 nucleotides line up with TRBD1. For the CDR3, the DNA is TGTGCCAGTAGTTTCGGACAGGGGGCGGGGAACACTGAAGCTTTCTTT. It specifies CASSFGQGAGNTEAFF.